This TCR beta chain was recovered during a study of T cell responses to AZD1222 COVID-19 vaccine. Study observations and caveats: Reportedly, nearly half of unique spike TCRs recognized epitopes outside B.1.351/B.1.1.7 mutations. White British ancestry dominated among donors, who included more females, and clonal diversity was possibly underestimated.

TCRdb's copy holds only in-frame clones and misses some; the assay was immunoSEQ multiplex PCR. This sample carries tens of thousands of clones, 65% to 85% of them seen once, and the ten largest clones take 2.5% to 3.5%. Comments on this clone: As yet, its antigen is unknown.

Germline loops: CDR1 MNHEY, CDR2 SMNVEV (reference sequence). J gave up 10 bases and V 6 bases, and 18 bases lay outside the gene matches. The CDR3 extends over 16 amino acids. The TCR sequence derives from an adult in good health. The gene calls are TRBV27 and TRBJ2-1; 7 bases agree with TRBD2. Sequences were derived from peripheral blood, sampled on day 0 of AZD1222 vaccination. The chain's CDR3 is CASSPGPWTSFPEQFF. The CDR3 DNA reads TGTGCCAGCAGCCCGGGCCCTTGGACTAGTTTTCCCGAGCAGTTCTTC.